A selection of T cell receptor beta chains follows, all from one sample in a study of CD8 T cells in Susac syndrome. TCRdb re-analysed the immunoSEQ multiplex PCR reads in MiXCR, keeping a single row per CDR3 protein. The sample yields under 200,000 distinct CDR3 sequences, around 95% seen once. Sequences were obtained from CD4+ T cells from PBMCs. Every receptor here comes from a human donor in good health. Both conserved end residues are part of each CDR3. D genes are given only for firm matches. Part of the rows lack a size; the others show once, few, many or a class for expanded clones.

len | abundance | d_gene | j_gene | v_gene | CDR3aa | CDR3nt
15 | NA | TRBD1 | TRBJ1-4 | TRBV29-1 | CSVGAGRQGTEKLFF | TGCAGCGTTGGGGCGGGAAGACAGGGGACCGAAAAACTGTTTTTT
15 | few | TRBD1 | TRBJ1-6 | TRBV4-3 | CASSQTDRVSSPLHF | TGCGCCAGCAGCCAAACCGACAGGGTGTCTTCACCCCTCCACTTT
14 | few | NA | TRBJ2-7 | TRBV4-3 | CASSQVRGGYEQYF | TGCGCCAGCAGCCAAGTAAGGGGAGGCTACGAGCAGTACTTC
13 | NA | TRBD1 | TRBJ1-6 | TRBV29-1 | CSASRDRGSPLHF | TGCAGCGCGAGTAGGGACAGGGGTTCACCCCTCCACTTT
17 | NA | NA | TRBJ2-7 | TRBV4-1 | CASSRTIPGANSYEQYF | TGCGCCAGCAGCCGGACTATACCGGGAGCAAACTCTTACGAGCAGTACTTC
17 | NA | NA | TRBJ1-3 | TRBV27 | CASSRWTGGVSGNTIYF | TGTGCCAGCAGCAGATGGACGGGTGGAGTATCTGGAAACACCATATATTTT
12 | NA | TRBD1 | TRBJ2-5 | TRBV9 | CASGQGLETQYF | TGTGCCAGCGGACAGGGATTGGAGACCCAGTACTTC
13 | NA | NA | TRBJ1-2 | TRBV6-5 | CASSREGGYGYTF | TGTGCCAGCAGTAGGGAGGGCGGCTATGGCTACACCTTC
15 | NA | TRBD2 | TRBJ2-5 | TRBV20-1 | CSAPGLAGDQETQYF | TGCAGTGCTCCGGGACTAGCGGGGGACCAAGAGACCCAGTACTTC
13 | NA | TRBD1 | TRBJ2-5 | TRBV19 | CASRDRGQETQYF | TGTGCCAGTAGGGACAGGGGGCAAGAGACCCAGTACTTC
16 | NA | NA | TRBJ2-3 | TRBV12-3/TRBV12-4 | CASSPPNGLTTDTQYF | TGTGCCAGCAGTCCCCCGAATGGTTTAACCACAGATACGCAGTATTTT
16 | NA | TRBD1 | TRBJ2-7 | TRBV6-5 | CASSYSAGGSFYEQYF | TGTGCCAGCAGTTACTCGGCAGGGGGCTCCTTCTACGAGCAGTACTTC
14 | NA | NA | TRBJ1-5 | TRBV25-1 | CASSVARSNQPQHF | TGTGCCAGCAGTGTTGCACGGAGCAATCAGCCCCAGCATTTT
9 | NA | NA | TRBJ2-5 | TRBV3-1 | CAQKETQYF | TGTGCGCAGAAGGAGACCCAGTACTTC
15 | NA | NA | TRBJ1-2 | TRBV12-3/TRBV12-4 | CASSLGMGRGFGYTF | TGTGCCAGCAGTTTAGGGATGGGCAGGGGTTTTGGCTACACCTTC
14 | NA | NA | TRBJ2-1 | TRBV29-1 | CSVASGASYNEQFF | TGCAGCGTTGCGTCCGGGGCTTCCTACAATGAGCAGTTCTTC